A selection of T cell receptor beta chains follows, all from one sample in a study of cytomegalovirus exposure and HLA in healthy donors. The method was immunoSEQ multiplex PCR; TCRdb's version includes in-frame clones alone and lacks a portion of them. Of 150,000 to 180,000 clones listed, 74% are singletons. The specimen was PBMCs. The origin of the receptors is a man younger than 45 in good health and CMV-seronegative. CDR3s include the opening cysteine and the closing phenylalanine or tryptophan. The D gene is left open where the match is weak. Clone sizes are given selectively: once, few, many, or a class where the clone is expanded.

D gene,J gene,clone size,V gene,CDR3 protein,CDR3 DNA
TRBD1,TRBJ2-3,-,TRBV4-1,CASSTRTGALTDTQYF,TGCGCCAGCAGCACCAGGACAGGGGCTCTCACAGATACGCAGTATTTT
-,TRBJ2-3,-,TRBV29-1,CSGRTDTQYF,TGCAGCGGGCGCACAGATACGCAGTATTTT
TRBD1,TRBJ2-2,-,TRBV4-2,CASSQAQTGFTGELFF,TGTGCCAGCAGCCAAGCCCAGACAGGGTTCACCGGGGAGCTGTTTTTT
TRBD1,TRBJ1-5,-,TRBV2,CASSGGTGSGNQPQHF,TGTGCCAGCAGTGGTGGGACAGGGAGCGGCAATCAGCCCCAGCATTTT
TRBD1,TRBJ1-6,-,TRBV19,CASKQGAGSPLHF,TGTGCCAGTAAGCAGGGGGCCGGGTCACCCCTCCACTTT
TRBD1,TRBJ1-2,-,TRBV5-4,CASSFPGQGGAGYTF,TGTGCCAGCAGCTTCCCGGGACAGGGAGGCGCTGGCTACACCTTC
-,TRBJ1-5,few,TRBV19,CASTGLYNQPQHF,TGTGCCAGTACTGGACTATACAATCAGCCCCAGCATTTT
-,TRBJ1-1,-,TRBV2,CASTGQGNTEAFF,TGTGCCAGCACTGGGCAGGGGAACACTGAAGCTTTCTTT
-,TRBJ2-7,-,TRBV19,CASSARDLGYEQYF,TGTGCCAGTAGTGCGCGGGACCTGGGTTACGAGCAGTACTTC
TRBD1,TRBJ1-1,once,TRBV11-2,CASSPRTGGNTEAFF,TGTGCCAGCAGCCCTCGGACAGGGGGAAACACTGAAGCTTTCTTT
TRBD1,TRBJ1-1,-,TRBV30,CAWNTGDNTEAFF,TGTGCCTGGAATACAGGGGACAACACTGAAGCTTTCTTT
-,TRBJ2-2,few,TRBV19,CASSIGGGYTGELFF,TGTGCCAGTAGTATAGGAGGGGGTTACACCGGGGAGCTGTTTTTT
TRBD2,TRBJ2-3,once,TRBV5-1,CASSLPSGGFTDTQYF,TGCGCCAGCAGCTTACCTAGCGGGGGCTTCACAGATACGCAGTATTTT
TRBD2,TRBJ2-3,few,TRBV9,CASSALAGGPTDTQYF,TGTGCCAGCAGTGCACTAGCGGGGGGACCCACAGATACGCAGTATTTT
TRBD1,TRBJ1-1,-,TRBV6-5,CASSFFRDRGNTEAFF,TGTGCCAGCAGTTTCTTCCGGGACAGGGGCAACACTGAAGCTTTCTTT
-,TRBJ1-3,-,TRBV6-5,CASTPDSSGNTIYF,TGTGCCAGCACCCCCGACAGCTCTGGAAACACCATATATTTT
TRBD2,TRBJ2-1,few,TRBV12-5,CASGFSSGEQFF,TGTGCTAGTGGTTTCTCTAGCGGTGAGCAGTTCTTC
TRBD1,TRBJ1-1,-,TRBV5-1,CASSLTGGDEAFF,TGCGCCAGCAGCTTAACAGGGGGGGATGAAGCTTTCTTT
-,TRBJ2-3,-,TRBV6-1,CASSEAAGSTDTQYF,TGTGCCAGCAGTGAAGCCGCAGGGAGCACAGATACGCAGTATTTT
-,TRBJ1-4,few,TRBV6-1,CASSERGRGEKLFF,TGTGCCAGCAGTGAAAGGGGTAGGGGCGAAAAACTGTTTTTT
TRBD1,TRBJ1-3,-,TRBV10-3,CAIQGDSGNTIYF,TGTGCCATTCAGGGGGACTCTGGAAACACCATATATTTT
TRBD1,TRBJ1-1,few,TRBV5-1,CASSRDSSNTEAFF,TGCGCCAGCAGCCGGGACAGCTCGAACACTGAAGCTTTCTTT
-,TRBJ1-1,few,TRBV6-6,CASIRGGEDSEAFF,TGTGCCAGCATAAGGGGCGGCGAGGATAGTGAAGCTTTCTTT
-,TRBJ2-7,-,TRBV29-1,CSVASQGRVGNEQYF,TGCAGCGTCGCCTCACAGGGAAGGGTTGGGAACGAGCAGTACTTC
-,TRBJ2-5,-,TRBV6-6,CASSYSARGDDETQYF,TGTGCCAGCAGTTACTCTGCCAGGGGGGATGATGAGACCCAGTACTTC
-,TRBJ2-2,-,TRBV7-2,CASRSRKEMNTGELFF,TGTGCCAGCAGGTCCCGCAAGGAGATGAACACCGGGGAGCTGTTTTTT
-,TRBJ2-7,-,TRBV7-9,CASSPTSDSYEQYF,TGTGCCAGCAGCCCGACGTCGGACTCCTACGAGCAGTACTTC
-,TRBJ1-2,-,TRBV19,CASSIGSGASYGYTF,TGTGCCAGTAGTATCGGATCAGGGGCATCCTATGGCTACACCTTC
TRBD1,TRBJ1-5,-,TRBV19,CASSEEGQGARNQPQHF,TGTGCCAGTAGTGAGGAGGGACAGGGGGCTCGGAATCAGCCCCAGCATTTT
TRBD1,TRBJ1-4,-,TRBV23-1,CASSQQGAFGEKLFF,TGCGCCAGCAGTCAGCAGGGGGCCTTTGGTGAAAAACTGTTTTTT
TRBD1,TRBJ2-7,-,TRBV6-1,CASTPGGFAEQYF,TGTGCCAGCACCCCAGGGGGCTTTGCCGAGCAGTACTTC
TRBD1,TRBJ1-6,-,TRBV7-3,CASSLRTGDNSPLHF,TGTGCCAGCAGCTTAAGGACAGGGGATAATTCACCCCTCCACTTT
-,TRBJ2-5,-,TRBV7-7,CASSLRGTPEETQYF,TGTGCTAGCAGCTTAAGGGGGACACCGGAGGAGACCCAGTACTTC
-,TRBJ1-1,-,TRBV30,CAWSAFLATNTEAFF,TGTGCCTGGAGTGCCTTTCTGGCAACCAACACTGAAGCTTTCTTT
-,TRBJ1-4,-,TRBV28,CASSLRGNGEKLFF,TGTGCCAGCAGTTTAAGGGGGAACGGAGAAAAACTGTTTTTT
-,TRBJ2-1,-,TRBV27,CASSDSGGSYNEQFF,TGTGCCAGCAGTGACTCTGGCGGGTCCTACAATGAGCAGTTCTTC
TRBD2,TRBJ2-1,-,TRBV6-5,CASSLAGGPAEQFF,TGTGCCAGCAGTTTAGCGGGGGGGCCGGCTGAGCAGTTCTTC
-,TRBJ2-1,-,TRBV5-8,CASSLQGRSYNEQFF,TGTGCCAGCAGCTTACAGGGACGCTCCTACAATGAGCAGTTCTTC
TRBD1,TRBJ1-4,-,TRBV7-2,CASSGQGLGTNEKLFF,TGTGCCAGCAGCGGACAGGGGTTGGGGACTAATGAAAAACTGTTTTTT
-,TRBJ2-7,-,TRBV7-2,CASSLDPRSGSEQYF,TGTGCCAGCAGCTTAGATCCTAGATCGGGTAGCGAGCAGTACTTC